This TCR beta chain was documented in a study of blood T cell repertoires in COVID-19. V dropped 6 bases and J dropped 4; count of bases not matched to a gene: 9. Germline V lookup: CDR1 MDHEN, CDR2 SYDVKM. CDR3 length equals 15 residues. This clone was picked up a small number of times. Assay used: immunoSEQ multiplex PCR; TCRdb lists only in-frame clones, some missing. Among 95,000 to 150,000 clones listed, about 80% were seen once. V and J are TRBV28 and TRBJ1-1; TRBD1 agrees at 9 bases. The TCR sequence derives from a man aged 55-75 years with active or convalescent COVID-19. The sequenced material came from peripheral blood. The CDR3 reads CASSPNRGRGTEAFF. CDR3 DNA: TGTGCCAGCAGCCCTAACAGGGGGCGCGGCACTGAAGCTTTCTTT.